Listed below are T cell receptor beta chains from one sample, sequenced in a study of T cells in lung cancer brain metastases. Some clones are missing from TCRdb's copy, which holds only in-frame ones; the method was immunoSEQ multiplex PCR. The sample yields several thousand clones, roughly 89% seen once. Sequencing used tumor tissue from the primary lung tumor. These receptors were obtained from a woman aged 50 to 60 with non-small cell lung cancer. Both conserved end residues are part of each CDR3. A D gene is named only where the DNA matches it firmly. The size of a clone is reported for some rows only, either as once, few or many, or as a class for expanded clones.

.	TRBV5-1	TRBJ2-2	TRBD1	TGCGCCAGCAGCTCCTACAGGGGTGACGGGGAGCTGTTTTTT	CASSSYRGDGELFF
.	TRBV7-9	TRBJ2-3	TRBD1	TGTGCCAGCAGCCAGGGGGCAACAGATACGCAGTATTTT	CASSQGATDTQYF
.	TRBV6-6	TRBJ1-1	.	TGTGCCAGCAGTTACTCGCGGGGCATAGCTTTCTTT	CASSYSRGIAFF
few	TRBV5-4	TRBJ2-3	TRBD2	TGTGCCAGCAGCTACTCCGGGACTAAAGATACGCAGTATTTT	CASSYSGTKDTQYF
.	TRBV28	TRBJ2-5	TRBD2	TGTGCCAGCAGTGTACTAGCGGCGGGGCGGGAGACCCAGTACTTC	CASSVLAAGRETQYF
.	TRBV7-6	TRBJ2-7	.	TGTGCCAGCAGCTTGATCGGCGGCGAGCAGTACTTC	CASSLIGGEQYF
.	TRBV15	TRBJ1-5	TRBD1	TGTGCCACCAGCAGAGGACAGGGGGCTAAACAGCCCCAGCATTTT	CATSRGQGAKQPQHF
.	TRBV28	TRBJ1-4	.	TGTGCCAGCAGTCCCCTGAGGGGGAAAACTGAAAAACTGTTTTTT	CASSPLRGKTEKLFF
.	TRBV30	TRBJ2-7	TRBD1	TGTGCCTGGGGGGACAGGAACTACGAGCAGTACTTC	CAWGDRNYEQYF
.	TRBV7-9	TRBJ2-3	TRBD2	TGTGCCAGCACCGGGGGGGATACGCAGTATTTT	CASTGGDTQYF
once	TRBV7-7	TRBJ2-1	.	TGTGCTAGCAGCCCCTCCATTGGAACTACCTACAATGAGCAGTTCTTC	CASSPSIGTTYNEQFF
.	TRBV7-8	TRBJ2-5	.	TGTGCCAGCAGTCCTCGTGAGACCCAGTACTTC	CASSPRETQYF
.	TRBV5-1	TRBJ2-2	TRBD1	TGCGCCAGCAGCCCCGGGACAGGCACCACCGGGGAGCTGTTTTTT	CASSPGTGTTGELFF
once	TRBV7-6	TRBJ2-7	TRBD1	TGTGCCAGCAGCTTGTGGACAGGCGAGCAGTACTTC	CASSLWTGEQYF
.	TRBV7-9	TRBJ2-1	TRBD2	TGTGCCAGCAGCTCGACTAGCGGGACCTACAATGAGCAGTTCTTC	CASSSTSGTYNEQFF
few	TRBV5-5	TRBJ2-5	.	TGTGCCAGCCAGGATACGTACCGAGGACAAGTGGGCCCGGGATACTTC	CASQDTYRGQVGPGYF
once	TRBV18	TRBJ1-2	TRBD1	TGTGCCAGCTCAAGGGACCACAGGCAGGGGGGCTATGGCTACACCTTC	CASSRDHRQGGYGYTF
few	TRBV12-5	TRBJ1-3	.	TGTGCTAGTGGTTTTCCGACCCGAAACACCATATATTTT	CASGFPTRNTIYF
.	TRBV14	TRBJ1-3	.	TGTGCCAGCAGCCAAGATAGGCGGACCATATATTTT	CASSQDRRTIYF
.	TRBV7-3	TRBJ2-5	TRBD2	TGTGCCAGCAGCCCTAGCGGGGGGCCAGGAGAGACCCAGTACTTC	CASSPSGGPGETQYF
.	TRBV6-4	TRBJ2-1	.	TGTGCCAGCAGTGACGGCCGGGACTTAAATGAGCAGTTCTTC	CASSDGRDLNEQFF
.	TRBV7-9	TRBJ2-5	.	TGTGCCAGCAGCTCTTTCCGGACAGTAGGGACCCAGTACTTC	CASSSFRTVGTQYF
.	TRBV5-6	TRBJ2-1	.	TGTGCCAGCAGCTTCTACACTAGGGCGGGTTCCGATGAGCAGTTCTTC	CASSFYTRAGSDEQFF
.	TRBV6-1	TRBJ1-2	TRBD1	TGTGCCAGCAGTGAAGGTGGACAGGGGGCAGGGTATGGCTACACCTTC	CASSEGGQGAGYGYTF
.	TRBV14	TRBJ2-6	.	TGTGCCAGCAGCCAAGCACACAGGGTCGGGGCCAACGTCCTGACTTTC	CASSQAHRVGANVLTF
.	TRBV18	TRBJ1-5	TRBD1	TGTGCCAGCTCCCCCGGACAGGGACAGGCCCAGCATTTT	CASSPGQGQAQHF
.	TRBV6-1	TRBJ1-5	TRBD1	TGTGCCGTGAAACAGGGGAGAGATCAGCCCCAGCATTTT	CAVKQGRDQPQHF
.	TRBV18	TRBJ2-2	.	TGTGCCAGCTCACCACCAGCCGGGGAGCTGTTTTTT	CASSPPAGELFF
.	TRBV14	TRBJ1-1	.	TGTGCCAGCAGCCAAGATTGGGGGGTACAGAACACTGAAGCTTTCTTT	CASSQDWGVQNTEAFF
.	TRBV5-4	TRBJ1-4	.	TGTGCCAGCAGCACCCGGGACGGACCTAATGAAAAACTGTTTTTT	CASSTRDGPNEKLFF
.	TRBV27	TRBJ2-5	.	TGTGCCAGCAGGGAATTGGGGGAGTTGGAGACCCAGTACTTC	CASRELGELETQYF
.	TRBV19	TRBJ2-2	.	TGTGCCAGTAATCCAAATCTGAACACCGGGGAGCTGTTTTTT	CASNPNLNTGELFF
.	TRBV30	TRBJ2-2	.	TGTGCCTGGAAAGGGACAACGAACACCGGGGAGTTGTTTTTT	CAWKGTTNTGELFF
.	TRBV5-5	TRBJ2-7	.	TGTGCCAGCAGTTATTCCGACGAGCAGTACTTC	CASSYSDEQYF
.	TRBV7-2	TRBJ2-2	TRBD2	TGTGCCAGCAGCTTAGTAGCGGGGGGAACCGGGGAGCTGTTTTTT	CASSLVAGGTGELFF
few	TRBV27	TRBJ2-7	.	TGTGCCACGGGGCGGAACGGCTACGAGCAGTACTTC	CATGRNGYEQYF
.	TRBV5-6	TRBJ2-5	.	TGTGCCAGCAGCCTCCGGTCTAAAGAGACCCAGTACTTC	CASSLRSKETQYF
.	TRBV11-2	TRBJ2-7	.	TGTGCCAGCAGCTTAGTGTCGCTCAGCGAGCAGTACTTC	CASSLVSLSEQYF
.	TRBV6-6	TRBJ2-7	.	TGTGCCAGCAGAAGACTGCTGGTTGGCGAGCAGTACTTC	CASRRLLVGEQYF
.	TRBV5-5	TRBJ1-6	.	TGTGCCAGCAGCTTGGAGACGCCACCACCCCTCCACTTT	CASSLETPPPLHF
.	TRBV7-9	TRBJ2-7	.	TGTGCCAGCGGGACGTTCTCCTACGAGCAGTACTTC	CASGTFSYEQYF
.	TRBV23-1	TRBJ1-2	.	TGCGCCAGCAGTCTTAAAGGGGGGCGAGAATACGATGGCTACACCTTC	CASSLKGGREYDGYTF
.	TRBV27	TRBJ1-1	.	TGTGCCAGCACCGGGGGAGGGAACACTGAAGCTTTCTTT	CASTGGGNTEAFF
.	TRBV11-3	TRBJ2-1	TRBD2	TGTGCCAGCAGCGTAGACGGGACTAGATTAATTGATGAGCAGTTCTTC	CASSVDGTRLIDEQFF
.	TRBV9	TRBJ2-2	TRBD2	TGTGCCAGCAACGCGGGAGCCGGGGAGCTATTTTTT	CASNAGAGELFF
.	TRBV5-4	TRBJ2-7	.	TGTGCCAGCAGCCGTGCGACAGCCTACGAGCAGTACTTC	CASSRATAYEQYF
.	TRBV11-2	TRBJ2-1	TRBD2	TGTGCCAGCAGCTCCGGGGGGGCCTCCTACAATGAGCAGTTCTTC	CASSSGGASYNEQFF